This TCR beta chain comes out of a study of cytomegalovirus exposure and HLA in healthy donors. Across the study: From around 180 million T cells, an earlier analysis saw 117 million unique TCR beta sequences. From HLA-typed donors, an early data release held around 85 million unique TCRs.

The germline gives CDR1 SNHLY, CDR2 FYNNEI. V gave up 1 base and J gave up 2 bases, with 8 bases separating them. The CDR3 sequence is 14 residues long. As for this clone: What it binds is not known.

Both 60 Vbeta primers and 13 Jbeta primers went into the PCR. TCRdb keeps only in-frame clones here, not all; method: immunoSEQ multiplex PCR. The table includes 150,000 to 200,000 clones, 65% to 80% detected once. The study, taken as a whole, reports: The later analysis indicated that the majority of CMV-associated TCR beta chains appeared HLA-restricted. Later analysis found that TCR beta chains associated with HLA were more clonally expanded than other, equally common chains.

Sequencing was carried out using PBMCs. This receptor was identified in a woman between 40 and 55 years old in good health and CMV-seropositive. The genes are TRBV2 and TRBJ1-2; D is unresolved. In DNA form, the CDR3 reads TGTGCCAGCAGTGAAGGCGGGAGAAACTATGGCTACACCTTC. The encoded protein is CASSEGGRNYGYTF.